This T cell receptor beta chain was found in a study of blood T cell repertoires in COVID-19. About the research overall: Sites across the United States, Italy and Spain contributed samples from acute and convalescent COVID-19. The analysed material was cDNA or gDNA that came from T cells, B-cell-depleted T cells, or PBMCs.

Source study methods: Counts of nucleated cells, estimated from reference gene primer amplification, were obtained. Data came from immunoSEQ multiplex PCR; TCRdb stores just in-frame clones and leaves some out. V and J calls and clone size are copied from that table; D and trimming were computed from the DNA. The data contain about 210,000 clones, 92% of them singletons. J gave up 9 bases and V 9 bases, and 8 bases lay outside the gene matches. The CDR3 length is 14 residues. From germline, CDR1 is MNHEY and CDR2 SVGAGI. The receptor comes from a man aged 25 to 40 with acute or convalescent COVID-19. The chain links TRBV6-5 to TRBJ2-1; the match to TRBD2 covers 13 bases. The sample consisted of peripheral blood. As DNA, the CDR3 is TGTGCCAGTAAGGGGACTAGCGGGATAGGTGAGCAGTTCTTC. Its translation is CASKGTSGIGEQFF.